The 17 T cell receptor beta chains in this list originate from one sample, sequenced in a study of human T cells and chemical hapten exposure. Noted time point: pre-sensitization, week 0. Treatment meaning: therapeutic diphenylcyclopropenone sensitization with weekly scalp DPC. TCRdb fed the RACE reads into MiXCR, producing one record per CDR3 protein. Of approximately 79,000 distinct CDR3 sequences listed, roughly 8.5% are singletons. Material: whole blood, obtained in connection with sensitization to the hapten diphenylcyclopropenone (DPC). The receptors here all came from a man between 40 and 49 years old with alopecia areata. Some clones in this sample may be carry-over from other donors' samples.

This clonotype was counted between two and nine times. The rearrangement joins TRBV29-1 to TRBJ2-3, with 8 nucleotides matching TRBD2. The J segment lost 0 bases and the V segment lost 1 base, leaving 3 bases of the junction unmatched. CDR3 length: 15 amino acids. Germline values: CDR1 SQVTM, CDR2 ANQGSEA. The CDR3 loop is CSVEGAGGSTDTQYF. DNA for the CDR3: TGCAGCGTTGAAGGCGCGGGGGGTAGCACAGATACGCAGTATTTT.

This clonotype was observed at least ten times. The gene calls are TRBV12-3 or TRBV12-4 and TRBJ2-5; D call uncertain. The V gene lost 0 bases and the J gene lost 0 bases, with 2 bases spanning the gap. The CDR3 is 13 amino acids. The CDR3 coding sequence is TGTGCCAGCAGTTTAGCGGACCAAGAGACCCAGTACTTC. This gives the protein CASSLADQETQYF.

This clonotype came up a few times. The J gene is TRBJ1-6, the V gene TRBV6-5; a weak D match, TRBD1 (6 bases). The germline gives CDR1 MNHEY, CDR2 SVGAGI. This CDR3 comprises 14 residues. V was pared by 5 bases and J by 10 bases, with 15 bases between. The CDR3 here is CASSPTGKGSPLHF. The CDR3 DNA follows: TGTGCCAGCAGTCCCACAGGGAAGGGGTCACCCCTCCACTTT.

This chain joins TRBV29-1 and TRBJ2-6, with 7 bases lining up with TRBD1. V trimming: 6 bases; J trimming: 0 bases; junction bases outside the gene matches: 8. This CDR3 region has 16 residues. In germline, CDR1 is SQVTM, CDR2 ANQGSEA. The CDR3 here is CSVTRQGDSGANVLTF. Here the CDR3 DNA reads TGCAGCGTCACACGACAGGGCGACTCTGGGGCCAACGTCCTGACTTTC.

This clonotype was seen repeatedly, ten times or more. V and J are TRBV9 and TRBJ1-3, with D unresolved. The CDR3 has 14 residues. The germline V gene has CDR1 SGDLS and CDR2 YYNGEE. Trimming removed 3 bases from V and 0 bases from J, with 7 bases in between. The CDR3 spells CASSERSSGNTIYF. For the CDR3, the DNA is TGTGCCAGCAGCGAGAGGTCCTCTGGAAACACCATATATTTT.

This clonotype was detected only a few times. V and J are TRBV5-1 and TRBJ1-1; tentative D call: TRBD1 (6 bases). Germline CDR1 reads SGHRS; CDR2 reads YFSETQ. Trimming pared 3 bases from V and 6 bases from J, leaving 18 bases between. This CDR3 has 15 residues. CDR3 sequence (DNA): TGCGCCAGCAGCTCGGAAACAGGGAGGGGGTCTGAAGCTTTCTTT. It specifies CASSSETGRGSEAFF.

The chain combines TRBV13 with TRBJ2-5, with TRBD1 matching 10 bases. The CDR3 contains 16 residues. CDR1 and CDR2 from the germline V gene are PRHDT and FYEKMQ (reference sequence). V lost 5 bases to trimming and J lost 1 base; unmatched junction nucleotides: 7. CDR3 residues: CASSRRDRGGQETQYF. For the CDR3, the DNA is TGTGCCAGCAGCAGGCGGGACAGGGGAGGCCAAGAGACCCAGTACTTC.

Many counts were recorded for this clonotype. The chain recombines TRBV7-6 with TRBJ2-5; no reliable D call. The CDR3 runs to 14 residues. Per the germline V gene, CDR1 is SGHVS and CDR2 is FNYEAQ. V was trimmed by 5 bases and J by 1 base, leaving 11 bases between them. The CDR3 nucleotides read TGTGCCAGCAGCCCCAATAGGGTCCAAGAGACCCAGTACTTC. It is translated as CASSPNRVQETQYF.

This clonotype occurred many times. This chain uses TRBV18 with TRBJ1-3; unclear D gene. The V and J ends lost 2 bases and 0 bases respectively, with 8 bases between them. The CDR3 extends over 15 amino acids. CDR1 is KGHSH and CDR2 is LQKENI in the germline V gene. This chain's CDR3 is CASSPVSSSGNTIYF. CDR3 DNA: TGTGCCAGCTCACCAGTCTCCAGCTCTGGAAACACCATATATTTT. The full variable domain, completed using reference TRBV18 and TRBJ1-3, is NAGVMQNPRHLVRRRGQEARLRCSPMKGHSHVYWYRQLPEEGLKFMVYLQKENIIDESGMPKERFSAEFPKEGPSILRIQQVVRGDSAAYFCASSPVSSSGNTIYFGEGSWLTVV.

As regards this clonotype: A read error may be the cause here, since a much bigger clone is one base away. The chain is built from TRBV24-1 and TRBJ2-1, with TRBD2 matching 7 bases. Looked up from germline, CDR1 is KGHDR and CDR2 is SFDVKD. This CDR3 region has 12 residues. V shed 3 bases, J shed 16 bases, and the junction held 8 bases outside the gene matches. The CDR3 nucleotides are TGTGCCACCAGTGATGGGACTAATCATCATTTCTTC. Protein sequence: CATSDGTNHHFF.

This clonotype occurred many times. The V and J genes are TRBV6-2 or TRBV6-3 and TRBJ2-7, with TRBD2 identical over 9 bases. The CDR3 spans 14 residues. Losses at the gene ends were 5 bases for V and 7 bases for J; bases not matched to a gene: 9. CDR1 MNHEY and CDR2 SVGEGT come from the germline V gene. CDR3 amino acids: CASSLSSGMREQYF. In DNA, the CDR3 is TGTGCCAGCAGTCTATCTAGCGGGATGAGGGAGCAGTACTTC.

This clonotype has only a few counts. This chain connects TRBV7-2 to TRBJ1-1; D is unresolved. The CDR3 is 11 amino acids. Deletions cut 7 bases from V and 3 bases from J, with 6 bases between. Germline CDR1 SGHTA, CDR2 FQGNSA. The CDR3 DNA reads TGTGCCAGCATGGACTACACTGAAGCTTTCTTT. The encoded protein is CASMDYTEAFF.

The genes are TRBV20-1 and TRBJ2-3; D gene unclear. Trimming pared 0 bases from V and 5 bases from J, leaving 9 bases between. The germline V gene has CDR1 DFQATT and CDR2 SNEGSKA (reference sequence). The CDR3 has 13 residues. As DNA, the CDR3 is TGCAGTGCTAGAGAAGTAGGTGGAGATACGCAGTATTTT. It codes for CSAREVGGDTQYF.

This clonotype showed up just a few times. This chain joins TRBV4-2 and TRBJ1-4, with unresolved D. V lost 0 bases to trimming and J lost 7 bases, with 12 bases between them. The CDR3 contains 15 residues. Germline V CDR1 and CDR2: LGHNA, YNFKEQ. In DNA, the CDR3 is TGTGCCAGCAGCCAAGATCCGTTGGTTATTGAAAAACTGTTTTTT. Encoded protein: CASSQDPLVIEKLFF.

On this clonotype itself: Relative to the germline gene, one junction end is altered; a read error may explain this. The V call is TRBV9, the J call TRBJ1-2; perhaps TRBD1 as D (6 bases). Germline-derived CDR1 and CDR2 are SGDLS and YYNGEE. The CDR3 is 14 amino acids. The CDR3: CASSLRQEQGIRAF. The CDR3 region has the DNA TGTGCCAGCAGCCTCAGACAGGAACAGGGAATTCGGGCCTTC.

The table lists this clonotype with a few counts. The CDR3 bases are TGCGCCAGCAGCCTGGGGGATCGGGGAGACGAGCAGTACGTC. Protein product: CASSLGDRGDEQYV. This chain connects TRBV5-1 to TRBJ2-7; D assignment may be TRBD1 or TRBD2 (5 bases each). The germline V and J ends were trimmed by 4 bases and 5 bases, with 16 bases remaining between them. The germline V gene has CDR1 SGHRS and CDR2 YFSETQ. The CDR3 runs 14 residues.

V usage is TRBV7-2 and J usage is TRBJ2-3; 10 bases are a match to TRBD1. The germline V gene has CDR1 SGHTA and CDR2 FQGNSA. V lost 4 bases, J lost 5 bases, and 9 bases stayed unmatched. The CDR3 has 16 amino acids. CDR3 in DNA: TGTGCCAGCAGCTCCCCCGGTGACAGGGGGCAAGATACGCAGTATTTT. This encodes CASSSPGDRGQDTQYF.